Following are 5 T cell receptor delta chains from one sample sequenced in a study of Vδ1+ human thymocytes. The template was reverse-transcribed extracted RNA. The CDR3 regions were amplified by multiplex PCR from V-gene primers to a constant-region primer. With CATT, TCRdb re-called clones from the multiplex PCR reads. The top ten hold roughly 1.6% of the sample, which has around 24,000 delta-chain clones, approximately 30% seen once. No antigen is known for these receptors. Study outcomes and limitations: Thymic TRG and TRD repertoires appeared highly polyclonal, with Gaussian CDR3 length distributions.

The sequencing sample was made of Vdelta1+ gamma-delta thymocytes from the thymus. Regarding subset: FACS-sorted CD3+ TCRalphabeta- TCRVdelta1+ TCRVdelta2- thymocytes. These TCRs come from a boy under three years old who had congenital heart surgery.

The genes are TRDV1 and TRDJ1, with 8 bases matching TRDD3. This CDR3 spans 14 amino acids. The V and J ends lost 5 bases and 5 bases, in that order; junction bases with no gene match: 7. Germline V gives CDR1 TSWWSYY, CDR2 QGS. The CDR3 is CALGRVLGADKLIF. The DNA for the CDR3 is TGTGCTCTTGGGAGAGTACTGGGGGCAGATAAACTCATCTTT.

On this clone: Other DNA sequences in this sample translate to the same CDR3. The rearrangement uses TRDV1 and TRDJ1; D is possibly TRDD2 (5 bases). CDR1 is TSWWSYY and CDR2 is QGS in the germline V gene. Trimming left V 0 bases short and J 0 bases short, with 20 bases between. The CDR3 length is 19 residues. The CDR3 DNA follows: TGTGCTCTTGGGGAACTCACACCTTCGACTCGGAGGTACACCGATAAACTCATCTTT. Protein product: CALGELTPSTRRYTDKLIF.

The V call is TRDV1, the J call TRDJ1; a possible D gene is TRDD2 (5 bases). Per the germline V gene, CDR1 is TSWWSYY and CDR2 is QGS. Trimming pared 5 bases from V and 3 bases from J, leaving 22 bases between. The CDR3 loop spans 17 amino acids. DNA of the CDR3: TGTGCTCTTGGGACTCGGGGCCTTCGAGTCACACCCGATAAACTCATCTTT. Protein sequence: CALGTRGLRVTPDKLIF.

A note on this clone: At the DNA level, this CDR3 is encoded by other sequences in the same sample as well. The rearrangement links TRDV1 to TRDJ1, with 9 nucleotides matching TRDD2. The CDR3 is 17 amino acids. Per the germline V gene, CDR1 is TSWWSYY and CDR2 is QGS. The trim removed 0 bases at V and 5 bases at J, leaving 10 bases unmatched. The DNA of the CDR3 is TGTGCTCTTGGGGAACTTAAGAGGGGCCTTCCTACGGATAAACTCATCTTT. Translation gives CALGELKRGLPTDKLIF.

This clone showed up just a few times. This rearrangement joins TRDV1 to TRDJ1, with TRDD3 as a possible D gene (8 bases). The CDR3 length is 17 residues. The V gene's germline CDR1 is TSWWSYY and CDR2 QGS. V lost 6 bases, J lost 6 bases, and 26 bases lay in between. The CDR3 region has the DNA TGTGCTCTTGGTGCCTTTCCTACTGGGGGCCTCGGGTATAAACTCATCTTT. This translates into CALGAFPTGGLGYKLIF.